Detailed here is one T cell receptor beta chain. Measured with immunoSEQ multiplex PCR; TCRdb has only the in-frame clones, and not every one. The repertoire holds 400,000 to 500,000 clones, with about 88% as singletons. These data come from a study of blood T cell repertoires in COVID-19. About the study: COVID-19 samples from acute and convalescent phases originated in the United States, Italy and Spain. Sources were T cells, B-cell-depleted T cells, or PBMCs; the material itself was cDNA or gDNA.

Contact with a PCR-confirmed or clinician-diagnosed COVID-19 case occurred within 2 weeks of entry. The germline V gene encodes CDR1 MNHEY and CDR2 SVGAGI. This CDR3 has 13 residues. V dropped 2 bases and J dropped 6; count of bases not matched to a gene: 1. This chain links TRBV6-5 with TRBJ1-1, with TRBD1 matching 9 bases. The clonotype originates from a woman under 30 who had been exposed to COVID-19. The sequencing input was PBMCs or T cells enriched from blood (not recorded which). For the CDR3, the DNA is TGTGCCAGCAGTTACCGACAGGGGGCTGAAGCTTTCTTT. Translation: CASSYRQGAEAFF.